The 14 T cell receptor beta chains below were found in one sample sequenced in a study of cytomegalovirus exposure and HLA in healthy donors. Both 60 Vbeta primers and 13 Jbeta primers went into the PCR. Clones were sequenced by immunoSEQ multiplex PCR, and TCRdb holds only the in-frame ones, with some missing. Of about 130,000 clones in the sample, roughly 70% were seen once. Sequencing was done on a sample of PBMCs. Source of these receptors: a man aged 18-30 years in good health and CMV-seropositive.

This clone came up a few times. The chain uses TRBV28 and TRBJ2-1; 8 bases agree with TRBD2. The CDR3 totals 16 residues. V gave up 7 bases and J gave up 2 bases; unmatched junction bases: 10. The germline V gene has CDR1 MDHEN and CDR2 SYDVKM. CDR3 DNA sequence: TGTGCCAGCACCTCACTAGCGGCGGGTGCCTACAATGAGCAGTTCTTC. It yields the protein CASTSLAAGAYNEQFF.

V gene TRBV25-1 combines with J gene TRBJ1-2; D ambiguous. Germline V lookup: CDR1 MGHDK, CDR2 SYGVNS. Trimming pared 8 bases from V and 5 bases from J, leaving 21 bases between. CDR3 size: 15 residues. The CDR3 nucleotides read TGTGCCAGCCTCTCTCAGGACTATTACCAATATGGCTACACCTTC. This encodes CASLSQDYYQYGYTF.

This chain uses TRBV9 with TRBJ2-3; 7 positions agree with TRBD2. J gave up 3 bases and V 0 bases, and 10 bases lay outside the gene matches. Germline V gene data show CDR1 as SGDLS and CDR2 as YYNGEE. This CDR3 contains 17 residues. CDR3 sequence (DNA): TGTGCCAGCAGCGTAGAACTTTCTAGCGGAAAAACAGATACGCAGTATTTT. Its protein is CASSVELSSGKTDTQYF.

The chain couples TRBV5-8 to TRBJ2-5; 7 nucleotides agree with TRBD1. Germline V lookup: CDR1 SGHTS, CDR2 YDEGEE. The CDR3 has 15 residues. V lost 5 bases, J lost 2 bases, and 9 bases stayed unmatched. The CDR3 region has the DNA TGTGCCAGCAGACCCAGGACAGGATTTCAAGAGACCCAGTACTTC. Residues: CASRPRTGFQETQYF.

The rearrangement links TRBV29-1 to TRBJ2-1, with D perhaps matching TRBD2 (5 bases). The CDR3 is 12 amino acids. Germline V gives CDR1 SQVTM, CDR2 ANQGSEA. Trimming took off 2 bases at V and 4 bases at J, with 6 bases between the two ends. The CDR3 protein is CSVETGYNEQFF. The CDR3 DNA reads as TGCAGCGTTGAAACGGGATACAATGAGCAGTTCTTC.

CDR3: CASSQEGGWGGEQYF. The CDR3 nucleotides read TGCGCCAGCAGCCAAGAGGGAGGATGGGGCGGCGAGCAGTACTTC. The chain carries TRBV4-1 and TRBJ2-7; a possible D gene is TRBD2 (6 bases). V was trimmed by 0 bases and J by 6 bases, leaving 15 bases between them. The CDR3 is 15 residues long. The germline gives CDR1 MGHRA, CDR2 YSYEKL.

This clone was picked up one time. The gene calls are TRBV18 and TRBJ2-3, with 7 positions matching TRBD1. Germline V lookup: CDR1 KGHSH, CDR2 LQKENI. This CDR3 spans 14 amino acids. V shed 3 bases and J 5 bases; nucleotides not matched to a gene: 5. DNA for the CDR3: TGTGCCAGCTCACCCGGGACAGCCGGAGATACGCAGTATTTT. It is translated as CASSPGTAGDTQYF.

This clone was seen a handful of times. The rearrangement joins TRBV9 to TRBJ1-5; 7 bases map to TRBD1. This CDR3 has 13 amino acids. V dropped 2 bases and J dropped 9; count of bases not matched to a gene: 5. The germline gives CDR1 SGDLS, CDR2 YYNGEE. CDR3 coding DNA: TGTGCCAGCAGCGTGGAAGGGGGCTGGCCCCAGCATTTT. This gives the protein CASSVEGGWPQHF.

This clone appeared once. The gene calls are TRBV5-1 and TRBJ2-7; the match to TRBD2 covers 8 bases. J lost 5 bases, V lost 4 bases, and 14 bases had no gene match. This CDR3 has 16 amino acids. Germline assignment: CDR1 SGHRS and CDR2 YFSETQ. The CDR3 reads CASSRGNSGNSDEQYF. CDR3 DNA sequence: TGCGCCAGCAGCAGAGGAAATAGCGGGAACAGTGACGAGCAGTACTTC.

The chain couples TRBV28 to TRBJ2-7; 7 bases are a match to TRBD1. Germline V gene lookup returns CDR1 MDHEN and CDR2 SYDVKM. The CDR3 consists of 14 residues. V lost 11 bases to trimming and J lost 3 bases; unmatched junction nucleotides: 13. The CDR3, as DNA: TGTGCCGCAATAGACCGGGACAGTCGCTACGAGCAGTACTTC. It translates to CAAIDRDSRYEQYF.

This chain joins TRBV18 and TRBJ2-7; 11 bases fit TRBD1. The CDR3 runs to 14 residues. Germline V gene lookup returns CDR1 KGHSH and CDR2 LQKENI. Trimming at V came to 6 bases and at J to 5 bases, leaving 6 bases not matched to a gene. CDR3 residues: CASSFRTGGHEQYF. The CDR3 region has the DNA TGTGCCAGCTCTTTTAGGACAGGGGGCCACGAGCAGTACTTC.

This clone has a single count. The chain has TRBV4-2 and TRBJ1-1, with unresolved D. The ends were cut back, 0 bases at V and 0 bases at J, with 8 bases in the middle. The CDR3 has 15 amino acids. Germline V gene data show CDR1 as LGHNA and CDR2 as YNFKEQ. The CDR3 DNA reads TGTGCCAGCAGCCAAGATCCGGGTTTGAACACTGAAGCTTTCTTT. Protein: CASSQDPGLNTEAFF.

The CDR3 DNA sequence: TGTGCCAGCAGGTTGGGACAGGGGGAACGCTATGGCTACACCTTC. As protein: CASRLGQGERYGYTF. The V gene is TRBV11-1, the J gene TRBJ1-2; 11 bases align to TRBD1. CDR1 is SGHAT and CDR2 is FQDESV in the germline V gene (reference sequence). There are 15 residues in the CDR3. The ends lost 6 bases at V and 4 bases at J; junction bases unmatched: 7.

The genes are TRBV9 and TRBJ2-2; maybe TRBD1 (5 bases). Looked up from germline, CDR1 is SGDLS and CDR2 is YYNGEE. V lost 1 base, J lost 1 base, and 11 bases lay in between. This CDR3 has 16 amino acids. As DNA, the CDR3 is TGTGCCAGCAGCGTAAGGGCCAGGGAGAACACCGGGGAGCTGTTTTTT. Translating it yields CASSVRARENTGELFF.